The rows below give T cell receptor beta chains drawn from one sample of a study of radiotherapy plus CTLA-4 blockade in lung cancer. Clones were read by immunoSEQ multiplex PCR, and TCRdb kept only the in-frame ones, dropping some. Of 90,000 to 100,000 clones listed, about 91% were seen once; the top ten hold 4% to 6%. The sequences come from peripheral blood, collected from a patient treated with radiotherapy plus ipilimumab. The receptor set was obtained from a human donor with non-small cell lung cancer that progressed on radiotherapy plus ipilimumab. Each CDR3 is given with its conserved first and last residue. A D gene is named only where the DNA matches it firmly. Rows may omit the clone size; those that give it use once, few, many or a size class.

j_gene: TRBJ2-5
d_gene: NA
abundance: once
v_gene: TRBV6-1
CDR3aa: CASSEGQGLGAHF
CDR3nt: TGTGCCAGCAGTGAAGGGCAGGGACTGGGTGCACACTTC

j_gene: TRBJ1-1
d_gene: NA
abundance: NA
v_gene: TRBV28
CDR3aa: CASSLGDGEAFF
CDR3nt: TGTGCCAGCAGTTTAGGGGACGGAGAAGCTTTCTTT

j_gene: TRBJ1-4
d_gene: NA
abundance: few
v_gene: TRBV6-5
CDR3aa: CASRWTATNEKLFF
CDR3nt: TGTGCCAGCAGGTGGACAGCAACTAATGAAAAACTGTTTTTT

j_gene: TRBJ1-1
d_gene: NA
abundance: NA
v_gene: TRBV18
CDR3aa: CASSPRWGDEAFF
CDR3nt: TGTGCCAGCTCACCCCGTTGGGGAGATGAAGCTTTCTTT

j_gene: TRBJ2-1
d_gene: NA
abundance: NA
v_gene: TRBV7-2
CDR3aa: CASSPWNNEQFF
CDR3nt: TGTGCCAGCAGCCCATGGAACAATGAGCAGTTCTTC

j_gene: TRBJ1-5
d_gene: NA
abundance: NA
v_gene: TRBV12-5
CDR3aa: CASGLRDTQPQHF
CDR3nt: TGTGCTAGTGGTTTGAGGGATACTCAGCCCCAGCATTTT

j_gene: TRBJ2-3
d_gene: NA
abundance: once
v_gene: TRBV6-6
CDR3aa: CASSPFDTQYF
CDR3nt: TGTGCCAGCAGCCCCTTTGATACGCAGTATTTT

j_gene: TRBJ2-3
d_gene: NA
abundance: NA
v_gene: TRBV6-1
CDR3aa: CASKQGAGSDTQYF
CDR3nt: TGTGCCAGTAAACAAGGGGCAGGCTCAGATACGCAGTATTTT

j_gene: TRBJ2-7
d_gene: NA
abundance: NA
v_gene: TRBV7-8
CDR3aa: CASSLDSLEQYF
CDR3nt: TGTGCCAGCAGCTTGGACAGTCTGGAGCAGTACTTC

j_gene: TRBJ2-5
d_gene: TRBD2
abundance: NA
v_gene: TRBV9
CDR3aa: CASSVDARLAAQETQYF
CDR3nt: TGTGCCAGCAGCGTAGATGCTCGACTAGCGGCGCAAGAGACCCAGTACTTC

j_gene: TRBJ1-1
d_gene: TRBD1
abundance: NA
v_gene: TRBV29-1
CDR3aa: CSVEGTGNTEAFF
CDR3nt: TGCAGCGTTGAAGGGACAGGGAACACTGAAGCTTTCTTT

j_gene: TRBJ1-3
d_gene: NA
abundance: NA
v_gene: TRBV7-9
CDR3aa: CASRPDSVSSGNTIYF
CDR3nt: TGTGCCAGCAGGCCGGACAGTGTCAGCTCTGGAAACACCATATATTTT

j_gene: TRBJ1-2
d_gene: NA
abundance: NA
v_gene: TRBV7-9
CDR3aa: CASSTSGGSGGYTF
CDR3nt: TGTGCCAGCAGCACCAGCGGTGGGTCGGGTGGCTACACCTTC

j_gene: TRBJ1-2
d_gene: NA
abundance: NA
v_gene: TRBV7-9
CDR3aa: CASSLIGPDGYTF
CDR3nt: TGTGCCAGCAGCTTAATTGGACCAGATGGCTACACCTTC

j_gene: TRBJ2-3
d_gene: TRBD2
abundance: NA
v_gene: TRBV15
CDR3aa: CATAPGRGIGADTQYF
CDR3nt: TGTGCCACAGCCCCCGGGAGGGGAATCGGCGCAGATACGCAGTATTTT

j_gene: TRBJ1-2
d_gene: TRBD1
abundance: NA
v_gene: TRBV18
CDR3aa: CASSPLGTVQGRPYGYTF
CDR3nt: TGTGCCAGCTCACCGCTCGGGACAGTCCAGGGGAGACCGTATGGCTACACCTTC

j_gene: TRBJ2-5
d_gene: NA
abundance: NA
v_gene: TRBV7-6
CDR3aa: CASSIRVKETQYF
CDR3nt: TGTGCCAGCAGCATAAGGGTTAAAGAGACCCAGTACTTC

j_gene: TRBJ2-7
d_gene: TRBD2
abundance: NA
v_gene: TRBV27
CDR3aa: CASSTLPGLAGYEQYF
CDR3nt: TGTGCCAGCAGTACACTTCCGGGACTAGCTGGGTACGAGCAGTACTTC

j_gene: TRBJ2-5
d_gene: TRBD1
abundance: NA
v_gene: TRBV6-5
CDR3aa: CASKLFKGAPETQYF
CDR3nt: TGTGCCAGCAAACTATTTAAGGGGGCCCCAGAGACCCAGTACTTC

j_gene: TRBJ2-5
d_gene: TRBD1
abundance: NA
v_gene: TRBV7-3
CDR3aa: CASSLRAGGETQYF
CDR3nt: TGTGCCAGCAGCTTAAGGGCAGGGGGAGAGACCCAGTACTTC

j_gene: TRBJ2-3
d_gene: TRBD2
abundance: NA
v_gene: TRBV19
CDR3aa: CASSIPAGASDTQYF
CDR3nt: TGTGCCAGTAGTATCCCAGCGGGAGCATCAGATACGCAGTATTTT

j_gene: TRBJ2-2
d_gene: TRBD2
abundance: NA
v_gene: TRBV18
CDR3aa: CASSPPTSHTGELFF
CDR3nt: TGTGCCAGCTCACCACCGACTAGCCACACCGGGGAGCTGTTTTTT

j_gene: TRBJ2-5
d_gene: NA
abundance: NA
v_gene: TRBV6-1
CDR3aa: CASSLTRQYLLHF
CDR3nt: TGTGCCAGCAGTTTAACGAGACAGTACCTCCTCCACTTC

j_gene: TRBJ2-7
d_gene: NA
abundance: NA
v_gene: TRBV5-4
CDR3aa: CASSTRSSDLYEQYF
CDR3nt: TGTGCCAGCAGCACAAGGTCTAGCGACCTCTACGAGCAGTACTTC

j_gene: TRBJ2-1
d_gene: TRBD2
abundance: NA
v_gene: TRBV5-1
CDR3aa: CASSWAGTSYYNEQFF
CDR3nt: TGCGCCAGCAGCTGGGCCGGGACTAGCTACTACAATGAGCAGTTCTTC

j_gene: TRBJ1-1
d_gene: TRBD1
abundance: NA
v_gene: TRBV5-1
CDR3aa: CASSSRQGVRTEAFF
CDR3nt: TGCGCCAGCAGCTCACGACAGGGCGTGAGGACTGAAGCTTTCTTT

j_gene: TRBJ2-6
d_gene: NA
abundance: NA
v_gene: TRBV6-5
CDR3aa: CASSYFEGSGANVLTF
CDR3nt: TGTGCCAGCAGTTACTTTGAGGGTTCTGGGGCCAACGTCCTGACTTTC

j_gene: TRBJ2-7
d_gene: NA
abundance: NA
v_gene: TRBV5-1
CDR3aa: CASSLRVGGPSREQYF
CDR3nt: TGCGCCAGCAGCTTGAGGGTGGGCGGCCCTTCTCGCGAGCAGTACTTC

j_gene: TRBJ2-3
d_gene: TRBD1
abundance: NA
v_gene: TRBV19
CDR3aa: CASSMTGMRTDTQYF
CDR3nt: TGTGCCAGTAGTATGACAGGGATGCGCACAGATACGCAGTATTTT

j_gene: TRBJ2-2
d_gene: TRBD1
abundance: NA
v_gene: TRBV29-1
CDR3aa: CSVDPQGTGVTGELFF
CDR3nt: TGCAGCGTTGACCCCCAAGGGACAGGGGTTACCGGGGAGCTGTTTTTT

j_gene: TRBJ2-5
d_gene: TRBD1
abundance: NA
v_gene: TRBV7-8
CDR3aa: CASSSSYRDSSRSDQYF
CDR3nt: TGTGCCAGCAGCTCCTCTTACCGGGACAGCTCTCGGTCCGACCAGTACTTC

j_gene: TRBJ1-4
d_gene: NA
abundance: NA
v_gene: TRBV9
CDR3aa: CASTLRATNEKLFF
CDR3nt: TGTGCCAGCACCCTGAGGGCAACTAATGAAAAACTGTTTTTT

j_gene: TRBJ2-2
d_gene: NA
abundance: NA
v_gene: TRBV25-1
CDR3aa: CASSGGSAHTGELFF
CDR3nt: TGTGCCAGCAGTGGTGGGTCGGCGCACACCGGGGAGCTGTTTTTT

j_gene: TRBJ1-3
d_gene: NA
abundance: NA
v_gene: TRBV6-1
CDR3aa: CASSEALPGSGNTIYF
CDR3nt: TGTGCCAGCAGTGAAGCGCTCCCGGGCTCTGGAAACACCATATATTTT

j_gene: TRBJ2-1
d_gene: NA
abundance: NA
v_gene: TRBV19
CDR3aa: CASSKWEGNEQFF
CDR3nt: TGTGCCAGTAGTAAGTGGGAAGGGAATGAGCAGTTCTTC

j_gene: TRBJ2-5
d_gene: NA
abundance: NA
v_gene: TRBV4-1
CDR3aa: CASSQDSETQYF
CDR3nt: TGCGCCAGCAGCCAAGACTCCGAGACCCAGTACTTC

j_gene: TRBJ2-1
d_gene: TRBD2
abundance: NA
v_gene: TRBV5-1
CDR3aa: CASQQAGASTYNEQFF
CDR3nt: TGCGCCAGCCAGCAAGCGGGAGCAAGTACCTACAATGAGCAGTTCTTC

j_gene: TRBJ2-4
d_gene: NA
abundance: NA
v_gene: TRBV28
CDR3aa: CASRPQGAKNIQYF
CDR3nt: TGTGCCAGCCGACCTCAGGGGGCCAAAAACATTCAGTACTTC

j_gene: TRBJ1-5
d_gene: NA
abundance: NA
v_gene: TRBV10-3
CDR3aa: CAISEGGSTNQPQHF
CDR3nt: TGTGCCATCAGTGAGGGCGGGTCCACCAATCAGCCCCAGCATTTT

j_gene: TRBJ1-1
d_gene: TRBD1
abundance: NA
v_gene: TRBV2
CDR3aa: CASSGEGAQTEAFF
CDR3nt: TGTGCCAGCAGTGGGGAGGGGGCGCAGACTGAAGCTTTCTTT

j_gene: TRBJ2-2
d_gene: TRBD2
abundance: once
v_gene: TRBV7-9
CDR3aa: CASSFVAGTGELFF
CDR3nt: TGTGCCAGCAGCTTCGTAGCGGGGACCGGGGAGCTGTTTTTT

j_gene: TRBJ1-1
d_gene: NA
abundance: NA
v_gene: TRBV5-1
CDR3aa: CASSLWAGLNTEAFF
CDR3nt: TGCGCCAGCAGCTTGTGGGCAGGGTTGAACACTGAAGCTTTCTTT

j_gene: TRBJ1-2
d_gene: NA
abundance: NA
v_gene: TRBV2
CDR3aa: CASSEGSDYGYTF
CDR3nt: TGTGCCAGCAGTGAAGGCTCTGACTATGGCTACACCTTC

j_gene: TRBJ1-2
d_gene: TRBD1
abundance: once
v_gene: TRBV5-6
CDR3aa: CASSYKNRDSYGYTF
CDR3nt: TGTGCCAGCAGCTACAAGAACCGGGACAGCTATGGCTACACCTTC

j_gene: TRBJ2-1
d_gene: TRBD2
abundance: NA
v_gene: TRBV6-5
CDR3aa: CASSSGGRGLSNEQFF
CDR3nt: TGTGCCAGCAGTTCGGGGGGAAGGGGTTTATCGAATGAGCAGTTCTTC

j_gene: TRBJ2-3
d_gene: TRBD2
abundance: NA
v_gene: TRBV27
CDR3aa: CASRPQAGGTDTQYF
CDR3nt: TGTGCCAGCAGACCCCAGGCGGGAGGGACAGATACGCAGTATTTT

j_gene: TRBJ2-2
d_gene: TRBD2
abundance: NA
v_gene: TRBV27
CDR3aa: CASSLFTSGTYRELFF
CDR3nt: TGTGCCAGCAGTTTATTTACTAGCGGGACCTATCGGGAGCTGTTTTTT

j_gene: TRBJ2-7
d_gene: TRBD2
abundance: few
v_gene: TRBV10-3
CDR3aa: CAATSGPYEQYF
CDR3nt: TGTGCCGCTACTAGCGGGCCGTACGAGCAGTACTTC

j_gene: TRBJ2-1
d_gene: NA
abundance: NA
v_gene: TRBV5-6
CDR3aa: CASSFLDRGRAILNEQFF
CDR3nt: TGTGCCAGCAGCTTCTTAGATAGGGGGAGGGCCATCCTCAATGAGCAGTTCTTC

j_gene: TRBJ1-3
d_gene: NA
abundance: NA
v_gene: TRBV5-1
CDR3aa: CASSFLPRSSGNTIYF
CDR3nt: TGCGCCAGCAGCTTCCTCCCCCGGAGCTCTGGAAACACCATATATTTT

j_gene: TRBJ1-2
d_gene: NA
abundance: NA
v_gene: TRBV27
CDR3aa: CASSLGLNYGYTF
CDR3nt: TGTGCCAGCAGTTTGGGTTTGAACTATGGCTACACCTTC

j_gene: TRBJ2-7
d_gene: NA
abundance: NA
v_gene: TRBV18
CDR3aa: CASSPGQDYEQYF
CDR3nt: TGTGCCAGCTCCCCGGGGCAGGACTACGAGCAGTACTTC

j_gene: TRBJ2-7
d_gene: TRBD2
abundance: NA
v_gene: TRBV29-1
CDR3aa: CSVDGTRDEQYF
CDR3nt: TGCAGCGTTGACGGGACTAGGGACGAGCAGTACTTC

j_gene: TRBJ2-7
d_gene: NA
abundance: NA
v_gene: TRBV6-5
CDR3aa: CASTRGGSYEQYF
CDR3nt: TGTGCCAGCACTAGGGGAGGTTCCTACGAGCAGTACTTC

j_gene: TRBJ2-1
d_gene: NA
abundance: NA
v_gene: TRBV5-1
CDR3aa: CASSSGKVLQVYNEQFF
CDR3nt: TGCGCCAGCAGCTCTGGGAAAGTCCTCCAGGTATACAATGAGCAGTTCTTC